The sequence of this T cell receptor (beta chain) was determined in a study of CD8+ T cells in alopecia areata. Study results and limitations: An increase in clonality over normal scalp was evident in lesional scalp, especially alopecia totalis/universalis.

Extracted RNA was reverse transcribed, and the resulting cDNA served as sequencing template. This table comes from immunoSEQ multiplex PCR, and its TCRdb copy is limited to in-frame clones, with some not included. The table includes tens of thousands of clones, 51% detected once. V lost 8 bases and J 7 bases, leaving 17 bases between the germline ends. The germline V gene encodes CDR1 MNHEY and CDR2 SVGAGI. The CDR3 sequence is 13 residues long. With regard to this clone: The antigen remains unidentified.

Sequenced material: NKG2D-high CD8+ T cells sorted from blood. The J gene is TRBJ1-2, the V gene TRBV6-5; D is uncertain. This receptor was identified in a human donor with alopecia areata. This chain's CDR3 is CASGPTLEGGYTF. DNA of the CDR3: TGTGCCAGCGGACCGACTTTGGAGGGTGGCTACACCTTC.